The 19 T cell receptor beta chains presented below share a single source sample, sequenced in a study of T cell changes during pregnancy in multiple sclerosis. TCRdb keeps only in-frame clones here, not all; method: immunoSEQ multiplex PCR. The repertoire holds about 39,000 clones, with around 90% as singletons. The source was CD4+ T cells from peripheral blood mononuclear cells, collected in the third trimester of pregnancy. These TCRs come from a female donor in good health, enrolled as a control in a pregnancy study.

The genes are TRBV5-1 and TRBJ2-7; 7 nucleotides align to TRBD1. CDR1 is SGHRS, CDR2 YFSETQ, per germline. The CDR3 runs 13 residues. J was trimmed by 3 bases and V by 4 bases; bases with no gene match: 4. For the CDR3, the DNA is TGCGCCAGCAGCGGCCGGGACAGCTACGAGCAGTACTTC. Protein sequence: CASSGRDSYEQYF.

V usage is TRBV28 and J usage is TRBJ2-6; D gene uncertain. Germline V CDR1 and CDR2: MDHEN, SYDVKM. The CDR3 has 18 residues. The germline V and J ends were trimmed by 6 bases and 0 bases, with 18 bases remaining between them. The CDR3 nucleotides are TGTGCCAGCAGCCGTACCAAGATTAAGCTCTCTGGGGCCAACGTCCTGACTTTC. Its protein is CASSRTKIKLSGANVLTF.

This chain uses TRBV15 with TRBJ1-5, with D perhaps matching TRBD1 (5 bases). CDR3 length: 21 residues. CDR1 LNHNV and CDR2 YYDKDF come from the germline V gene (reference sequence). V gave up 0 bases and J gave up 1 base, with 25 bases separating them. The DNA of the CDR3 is TGTGCCACCAGCAGAGATCTTGGGGCTAGCGGGCGAACGGCCAGCAATCAGCCCCAGCATTTT. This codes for CATSRDLGASGRTASNQPQHF. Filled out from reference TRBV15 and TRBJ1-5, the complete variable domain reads DAMVIQNPRYQVTQFGKPVTLSCSQTLNHNVMYWYQQKSSQAPKLLFHYYDKDFNNEADTPDNFQSRRPNTSFCFLDIRSPGLGDTAMYLCATSRDLGASGRTASNQPQHFGDGTRLSIL.

DNA for the CDR3: TGTGCCAGCAGTTCCGCTCCCAGGGTGTTGGTCACCGGGGAGCTGTTTTTT. As protein: CASSSAPRVLVTGELFF. The genes are TRBV27 and TRBJ2-2, with a tentative D call TRBD1 (5 bases). Germline-derived CDR1 and CDR2 are MNHEY and SMNVEV (reference sequence). This CDR3 is 17 amino acids long. Trimming cost V 4 bases and J 4 bases, with 19 bases left between them.

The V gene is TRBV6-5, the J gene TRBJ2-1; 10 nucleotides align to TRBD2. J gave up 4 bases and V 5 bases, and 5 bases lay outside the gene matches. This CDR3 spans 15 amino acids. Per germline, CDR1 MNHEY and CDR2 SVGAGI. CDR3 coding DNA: TGTGCCAGCAGTGGCGCGACTAGCGGGTACAATGAGCAGTTCTTC. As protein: CASSGATSGYNEQFF.

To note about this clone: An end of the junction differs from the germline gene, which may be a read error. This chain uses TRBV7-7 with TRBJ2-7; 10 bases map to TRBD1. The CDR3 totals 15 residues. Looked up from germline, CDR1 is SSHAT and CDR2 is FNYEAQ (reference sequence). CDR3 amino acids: CASSLGDRGPYEQYF. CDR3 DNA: TGTGCTAGCAGCTTAGGGGACAGGGGACCCTACGAGCAGTACTTC. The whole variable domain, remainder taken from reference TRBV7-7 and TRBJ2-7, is GAGVSQSPRYKVTKRGQDVTLRCDPISSHATLYWYQQALGQGPEFLTYFNYEAQPDKSGLPSDRFSAERPEGSISTLTIQRTEQRDSAMYRCASSLGDRGPYEQYFGPGTRLTVT.

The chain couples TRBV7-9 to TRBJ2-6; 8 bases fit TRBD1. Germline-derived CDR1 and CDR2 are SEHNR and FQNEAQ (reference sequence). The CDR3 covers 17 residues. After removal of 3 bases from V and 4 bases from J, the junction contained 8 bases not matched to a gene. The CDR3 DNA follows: TGTGCCAGCAGCTTTAGGACAGGGATCTCCGGGGCCAACGTCCTGACTTTC. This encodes CASSFRTGISGANVLTF.

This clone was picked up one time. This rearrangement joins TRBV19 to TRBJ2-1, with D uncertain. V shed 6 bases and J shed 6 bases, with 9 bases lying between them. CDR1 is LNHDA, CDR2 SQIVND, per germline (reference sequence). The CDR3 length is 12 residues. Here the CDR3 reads CASSPRPNEQFF. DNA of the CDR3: TGTGCCAGTAGCCCGCGGCCCAATGAGCAGTTCTTC.

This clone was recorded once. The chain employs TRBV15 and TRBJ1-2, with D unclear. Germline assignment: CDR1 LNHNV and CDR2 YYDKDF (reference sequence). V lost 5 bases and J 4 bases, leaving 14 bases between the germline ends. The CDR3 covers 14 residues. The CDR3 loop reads CATSFPGRPYGYTF. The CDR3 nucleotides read TGTGCCACCAGCTTTCCCGGGAGGCCCTATGGCTACACCTTC.

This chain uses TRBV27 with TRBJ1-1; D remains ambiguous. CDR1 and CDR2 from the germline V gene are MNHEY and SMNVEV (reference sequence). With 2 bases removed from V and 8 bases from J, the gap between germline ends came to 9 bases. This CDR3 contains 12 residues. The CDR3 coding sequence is TGTGCCAGCAGTTTAGGTGGCGGAGAAGCTTTCTTT. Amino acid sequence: CASSLGGGEAFF.

As DNA, the CDR3 is TGTGCTAGTGGGGGGGCGACTGAAGCTTTCTTT. As protein: CASGGATEAFF. The chain uses TRBV12-5 and TRBJ1-1, with a weak D call TRBD1 (6 bases). The CDR3 totals 11 residues. The germline V and J ends were trimmed by 6 bases and 5 bases, with 7 bases remaining between them. Germline assignment: CDR1 LGHNT and CDR2 FRNRAP.

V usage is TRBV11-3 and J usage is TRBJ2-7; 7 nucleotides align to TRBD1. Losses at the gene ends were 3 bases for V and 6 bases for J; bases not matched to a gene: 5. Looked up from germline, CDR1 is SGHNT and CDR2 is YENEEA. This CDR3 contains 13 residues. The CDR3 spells CASSFGTVGEQYF. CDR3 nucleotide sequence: TGTGCCAGCAGCTTCGGGACAGTCGGCGAGCAGTACTTC.

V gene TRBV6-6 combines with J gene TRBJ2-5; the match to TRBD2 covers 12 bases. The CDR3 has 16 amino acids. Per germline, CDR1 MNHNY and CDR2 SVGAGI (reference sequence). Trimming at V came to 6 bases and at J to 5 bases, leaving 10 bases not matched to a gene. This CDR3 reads CASRTPGLAGRETQYF. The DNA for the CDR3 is TGTGCCAGCAGAACTCCCGGACTAGCGGGAAGGGAGACCCAGTACTTC.

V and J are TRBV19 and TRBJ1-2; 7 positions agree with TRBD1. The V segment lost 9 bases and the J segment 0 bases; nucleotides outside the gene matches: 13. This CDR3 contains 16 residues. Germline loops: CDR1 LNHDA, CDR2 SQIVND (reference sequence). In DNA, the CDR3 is TGTGCCAGCCACCCAAAGGCGGGGACAGCTAACTATGGCTACACCTTC. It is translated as CASHPKAGTANYGYTF.

The DNA of the CDR3 is TGTGCCAGCAGCGTGGCGGGTATGAACACTGAAGCTTTCTTT. Amino acid sequence: CASSVAGMNTEAFF. The genes are TRBV2 and TRBJ1-1; D is undetermined. The CDR3 consists of 14 residues. The V end was cut by 6 bases, the J end by 0 bases, with 11 bases between. Germline V CDR1 and CDR2: SNHLY, FYNNEI.

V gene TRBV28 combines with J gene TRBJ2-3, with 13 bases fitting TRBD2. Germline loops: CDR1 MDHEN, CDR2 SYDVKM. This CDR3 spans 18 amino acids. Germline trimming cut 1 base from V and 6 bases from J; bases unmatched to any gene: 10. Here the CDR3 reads CASSLLAGLAGRMDTQYF. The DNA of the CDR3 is TGTGCCAGCAGTTTATTGGCGGGACTAGCGGGGAGAATGGATACGCAGTATTTT.

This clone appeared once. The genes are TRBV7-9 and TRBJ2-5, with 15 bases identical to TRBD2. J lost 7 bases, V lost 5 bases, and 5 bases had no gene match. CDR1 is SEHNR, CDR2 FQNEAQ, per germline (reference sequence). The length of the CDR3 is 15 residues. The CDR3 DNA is TGTGCCAGCAGCCCAAGGGGACTAGCGGGGGGGACCCAGTACTTC. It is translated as CASSPRGLAGGTQYF. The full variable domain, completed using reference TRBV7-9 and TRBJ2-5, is DTGVSQNPRHKITKRGQNVTFRCDPISEHNRLYWYRQTLGQGPEFLTYFQNEAQLEKSRLLSDRFSAERPKGSFSTLEIQRTEQGDSAMYLCASSPRGLAGGTQYFGPGTRLLVL.

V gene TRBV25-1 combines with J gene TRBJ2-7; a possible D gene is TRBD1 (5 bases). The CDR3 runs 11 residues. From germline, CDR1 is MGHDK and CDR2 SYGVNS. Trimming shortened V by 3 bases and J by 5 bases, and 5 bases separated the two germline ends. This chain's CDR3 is CASSETDEQYF. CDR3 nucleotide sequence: TGTGCCAGCAGTGAGACAGACGAGCAGTACTTC.

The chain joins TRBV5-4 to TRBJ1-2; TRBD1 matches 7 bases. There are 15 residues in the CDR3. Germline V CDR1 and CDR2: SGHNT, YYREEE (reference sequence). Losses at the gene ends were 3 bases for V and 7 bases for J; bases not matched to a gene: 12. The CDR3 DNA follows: TGTGCCAGCAGCTGGAATGGAGGACAGGTTGGTGGCTACACCTTC. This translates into CASSWNGGQVGGYTF.